Described below is a single T cell receptor (beta chain) sequence and its context. The antigen remains unidentified. The CDR3 runs to 17 residues. The V and J ends lost 3 bases and 5 bases, in that order; junction bases with no gene match: 16. Per germline, CDR1 SNHLY and CDR2 FYNNEI. The entry originates in a study of T cell responses to AZD1222 COVID-19 vaccine. Study-level results: Samples come after the peak T cell response, not at day 14.

Assay used: immunoSEQ multiplex PCR; TCRdb lists only in-frame clones, some missing. Of about 150,000 clones listed, just over 90% are singletons. Source: peripheral blood, taken on day 0 of AZD1222 vaccination. V and J are TRBV2 and TRBJ2-7, with 7 bases that match TRBD2. This receptor was taken from an adult in good health. CDR3 bases: TGTGCCAGCAGTGACCGCTTTGGGACTAAATTTTCCGACGAGCAGTACTTC. This gives the protein CASSDRFGTKFSDEQYF. The whole variable domain, remainder taken from reference TRBV2 and TRBJ2-7, is EPEVTQTPSHQVTQMGQEVILRCVPISNHLYFYWYRQILGQKVEFLVSFYNNEISEKSEIFDDQFSVERPDGSNFTLKIRSTKLEDSAMYFCASSDRFGTKFSDEQYFGPGTRLTVT.